This is a list of T cell receptor beta chains from one sample in a study of identical twins. TCRdb processed the 5' RACE reads anew with MiXCR; each CDR3 protein has one entry. The sample consists of some 900,000 distinct CDR3 sequences, about 12% of them appearing once. This sample was also put to use in a study of yellow fever vaccine responses in identical twins.

Material for sequencing was PBMCs. Receptors originate from a woman aged 18-29 years in good health. The CDR3 runs from the conserved cysteine through the conserved F or W. D genes are given only for firm matches. The size entry is marked missing in some rows and otherwise reads once, few, many or a size class.

v_call	d_call	clone_size	j_call	cdr3_aa	cdr3_nt
TRBV6-2/TRBV6-3	TRBD2	few	TRBJ2-1	CASSYSKSGNYNEQFF	TGTGCCAGCAGTTACTCGAAAAGCGGGAACTACAATGAGCAGTTCTTC
TRBV2	.	few	TRBJ2-3	CAIAPSTDTQYF	TGTGCCATCGCTCCGTCCACAGATACGCAGTATTTT
TRBV6-2/TRBV6-3	.	.	TRBJ2-1	CASSPDELMQFF	TGTGCCAGCAGTCCGGACGAACTAATGCAGTTCTTC
TRBV11-2	TRBD2	few	TRBJ2-1	CASSLELAAKSEQFF	TGTGCCAGCAGCTTAGAACTAGCGGCCAAGTCGGAGCAGTTCTTC
TRBV2	TRBD2	.	TRBJ2-2	CASSEAHTSASPGGAGELFF	TGTGCCAGCAGTGAAGCCCACACTAGCGCATCACCGGGGGGGGCCGGGGAGCTGTTTTTT
TRBV24-1	.	few	TRBJ1-1	CATSSGSTEAFF	TGTGCCACCAGTTCAGGGAGCACTGAAGCTTTCTTT
TRBV7-9	.	few	TRBJ2-2	CASAQGNTGELFF	TGTGCCAGCGCCCAGGGAAACACCGGGGAGCTGTTTTTT
TRBV6-1	.	many	TRBJ1-1	CASREAMNTEAFF	TGTGCCAGCAGGGAGGCTATGAACACTGAAGCTTTCTTT
TRBV3-1	.	once	TRBJ2-2	CASSPSSRGLNTGELFF	TGTGCCAGCAGCCCCTCATCAAGAGGGCTGAACACCGGGGAGCTGTTTTTT
TRBV19	TRBD2	few	TRBJ2-2	CASSASGKGGELFF	TGTGCCAGTAGCGCCAGCGGGAAGGGAGGGGAGCTGTTTTTT